The rows below give T cell receptor beta chains drawn from one sample of a study of T cell changes during pregnancy in multiple sclerosis. Here immunoSEQ multiplex PCR was the method, and the copy in TCRdb shows in-frame clones only, minus some. The profile covers around 39,000 clones, with nearly 90% appearing a single time and over 4% taken by the ten largest. Here the sequenced sample was CD8+ T cells from peripheral blood mononuclear cells, taken in the first trimester of pregnancy. Receptors were obtained from a female donor with multiple sclerosis, enrolled in a pregnancy study. The CDR3 runs from the conserved cysteine through the conserved F or W. D genes are given only for firm matches. Clone sizes are given selectively: once, few, many, or a class where the clone is expanded.

v_gene	d_gene	j_gene	len	abundance	CDR3aa	CDR3nt
TRBV6-5	.	TRBJ2-1	14	.	CASSYSPDYNEQFF	TGTGCCAGCAGTTACTCTCCGGACTATAATGAGCAGTTCTTC
TRBV5-5	TRBD2	TRBJ2-1	15	.	CASSLRTSGVNEQFF	TGTGCCAGCAGCTTGCGGACTAGCGGGGTAAATGAGCAGTTCTTC
TRBV7-2	.	TRBJ2-7	13	.	CASGDSHFYEQYF	TGTGCCAGTGGGGACTCTCACTTCTACGAGCAGTACTTC
TRBV2	.	TRBJ2-3	14	.	CASSDESGTDTQYF	TGTGCCAGCAGTGATGAGAGTGGCACAGATACGCAGTATTTT
TRBV11-1	.	TRBJ1-1	13	.	CASSVMRGTEAFF	TGTGCCAGCAGCGTAATGCGAGGGACTGAAGCTTTCTTT
TRBV7-9	.	TRBJ1-2	16	.	CASSLGREGWGNGYTF	TGTGCCAGCAGCTTAGGGAGGGAGGGATGGGGAAATGGCTACACCTTC
TRBV9	.	TRBJ2-5	15	once	CASSVGRGFQETQYF	TGTGCCAGCAGCGTAGGAAGAGGGTTTCAAGAGACCCAGTACTTC
TRBV29-1	.	TRBJ2-4	15	.	CSVESPQGAKNIQYF	TGCAGCGTTGAAAGCCCCCAGGGAGCCAAAAACATTCAGTACTTC
TRBV11-3	TRBD2	TRBJ2-5	15	.	CASSWSGGALETQYF	TGTGCCAGCAGTTGGAGCGGGGGGGCCTTGGAGACCCAGTACTTC
TRBV4-3	.	TRBJ2-7	14	once	CASSQGGGPYEQYF	TGCGCCAGCAGCCAAGGCGGAGGCCCTTACGAGCAGTACTTC
TRBV4-2	.	TRBJ1-6	16	.	CASSRGIGSLNSPLHF	TGTGCCAGCAGCCGCGGAATTGGTAGTCTTAATTCACCCCTCCACTTT
TRBV15	.	TRBJ1-1	15	.	CATSRAAGGVPEAFF	TGTGCCACCAGCAGAGCCGCGGGAGGGGTCCCTGAAGCTTTCTTT
TRBV5-5	.	TRBJ1-5	15	.	CASSFQGLSNQPQHF	TGTGCCAGCAGCTTCCAGGGGCTCAGCAATCAGCCCCAGCATTTT
TRBV4-1	.	TRBJ2-1	14	.	CASSQEALGNEQFF	TGCGCCAGCAGCCAAGAGGCGCTAGGCAATGAGCAGTTCTTC
TRBV19	TRBD1	TRBJ2-7	17	.	CASSGGQGGGISYEQYF	TGTGCCAGTAGTGGGGGACAGGGCGGGGGAATCTCCTACGAGCAGTACTTC
TRBV5-6	.	TRBJ1-2	13	.	CASSAGTSPGYTF	TGTGCCAGCAGTGCCGGGACTTCGCCTGGCTACACCTTC
TRBV19	TRBD1	TRBJ2-7	15	once	CASSPLQGEPYEQYF	TGTGCCAGTAGTCCTTTGCAGGGGGAACCCTACGAGCAGTACTTC
TRBV9	.	TRBJ1-1	14	.	CASSVGGARTEAFF	TGTGCCAGCAGCGTAGGGGGCGCTCGGACTGAAGCTTTCTTT
TRBV6-1	TRBD1	TRBJ1-2	13	.	CASSDSDRGGYTF	TGTGCCAGCAGTGACTCGGACAGGGGGGGCTACACCTTC
TRBV5-6	.	TRBJ2-5	12	.	CASSLGSGAQYF	TGTGCCAGCAGCTTGGGGTCGGGGGCCCAGTACTTC
TRBV7-9	.	TRBJ1-1	14	.	CASRYWTGNTEAFF	TGTGCCAGCAGATACTGGACGGGAAACACTGAAGCTTTCTTT
TRBV19	TRBD1	TRBJ2-4	15	once	CASSHNRGSKNIQYF	TGTGCCAGTAGTCATAACAGGGGTTCCAAAAACATTCAGTACTTC
TRBV7-9	.	TRBJ2-1	16	.	CASANKTKRDIYEQFF	TGTGCCAGCGCCAACAAAACAAAAAGGGACATCTATGAGCAGTTCTTC
TRBV5-8	.	TRBJ1-5	15	.	CASSRDVGGYQPQHF	TGTGCCAGCAGCCGGGACGTGGGAGGGTATCAGCCCCAGCATTTT
TRBV19	TRBD1	TRBJ1-1	16	.	CASNMIRDRDNTEAFF	TGTGCCAGTAATATGATCCGGGACAGGGATAACACTGAAGCTTTCTTT
TRBV19	.	TRBJ1-1	14	few	CASSIVGENTEAFF	TGTGCCAGTAGTATAGTAGGGGAGAACACTGAAGCTTTCTTT
TRBV30	TRBD2	TRBJ2-7	14	.	CAWSISGVTYEQYF	TGTGCCTGGAGTATAAGCGGGGTAACCTACGAGCAGTACTTC
TRBV7-2	.	TRBJ2-7	14	.	CASSLRGGAYEQYF	TGTGCCAGCAGCTTAAGGGGGGGCGCCTACGAGCAGTACTTC
TRBV21-1	.	TRBJ2-7	14	.	CASSPSNLSGEQYF	TGTGCCAGCAGCCCGTCAAATCTCTCGGGCGAGCAGTACTTC
TRBV4-1	.	TRBJ1-6	15	.	CASSQDSGSHSPLHF	TGCGCCAGCAGCCAAGATTCTGGGAGCCACTCACCCCTCCACTTT
TRBV14	.	TRBJ2-2	14	.	CASSRDSYTGELFF	TGTGCCAGCAGCCGGGACTCCTACACCGGGGAGCTGTTTTTT
TRBV9	TRBD1	TRBJ2-3	14	medium-sized	CASRRQGGTDTQYF	TGTGCCAGCAGAAGACAGGGCGGCACAGATACGCAGTATTTT
TRBV5-6	.	TRBJ1-2	11	.	CASTQGFGYTF	TGTGCCAGCACTCAGGGCTTTGGCTACACCTTC
TRBV7-2	TRBD1	TRBJ1-1	15	.	CASSLTGQVNTEAFF	TGTGCCAGCAGCTTGACGGGACAGGTGAACACTGAAGCTTTCTTT
TRBV27	.	TRBJ1-4	12	.	CASGWGDEKLFF	TGTGCCAGCGGCTGGGGGGATGAAAAACTGTTTTTT